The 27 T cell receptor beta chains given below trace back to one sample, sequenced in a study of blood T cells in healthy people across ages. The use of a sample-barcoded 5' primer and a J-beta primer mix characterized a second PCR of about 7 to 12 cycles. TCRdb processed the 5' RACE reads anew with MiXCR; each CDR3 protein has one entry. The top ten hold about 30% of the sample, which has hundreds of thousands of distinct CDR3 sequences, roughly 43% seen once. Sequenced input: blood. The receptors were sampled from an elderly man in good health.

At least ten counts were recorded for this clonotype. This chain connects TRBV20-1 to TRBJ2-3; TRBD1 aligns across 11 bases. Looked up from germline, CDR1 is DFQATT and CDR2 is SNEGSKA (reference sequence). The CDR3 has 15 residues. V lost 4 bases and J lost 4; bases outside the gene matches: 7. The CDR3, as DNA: TGCAGTGCTACCCCGGACAGGGGGCTGGCAGATACGCAGTATTTT. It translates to CSATPDRGLADTQYF.

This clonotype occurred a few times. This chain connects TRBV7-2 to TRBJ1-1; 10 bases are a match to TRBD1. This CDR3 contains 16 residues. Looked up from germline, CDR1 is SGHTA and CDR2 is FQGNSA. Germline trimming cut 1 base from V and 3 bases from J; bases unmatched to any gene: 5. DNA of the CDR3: TGTGCCAGCAGCTTAGAATTAGGACAGGGGGACACTGAAGCTTTCTTT. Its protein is CASSLELGQGDTEAFF.

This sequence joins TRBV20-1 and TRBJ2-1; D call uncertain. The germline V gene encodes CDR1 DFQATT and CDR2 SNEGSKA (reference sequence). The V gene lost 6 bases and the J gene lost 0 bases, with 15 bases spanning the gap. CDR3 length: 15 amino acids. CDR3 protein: CSAPLVSPSYNEQFF. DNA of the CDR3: TGCAGTGCCCCCCTGGTTTCCCCCTCCTACAATGAGCAGTTCTTC.

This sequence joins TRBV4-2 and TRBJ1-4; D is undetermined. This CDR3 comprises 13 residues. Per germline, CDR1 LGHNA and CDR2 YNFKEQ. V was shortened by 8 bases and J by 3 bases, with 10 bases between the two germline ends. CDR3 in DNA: TGTGCCAGCGGCTTAGGATCTAATGAAAAACTGTTTTTT. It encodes CASGLGSNEKLFF.

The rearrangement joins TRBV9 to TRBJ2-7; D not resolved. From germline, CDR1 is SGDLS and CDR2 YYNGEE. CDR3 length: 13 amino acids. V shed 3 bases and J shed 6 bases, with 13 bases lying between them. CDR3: CASSGGLGTEQYF. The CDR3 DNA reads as TGTGCCAGCAGCGGTGGCCTGGGAACCGAGCAGTACTTC.

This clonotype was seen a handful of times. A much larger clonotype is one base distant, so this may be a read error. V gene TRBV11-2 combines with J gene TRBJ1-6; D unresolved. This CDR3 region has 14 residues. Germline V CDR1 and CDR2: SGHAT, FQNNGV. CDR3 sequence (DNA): TGTGCCAGCAGCTTGAATTCCTTTGGTTCACCCCCCCACTTT. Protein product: CASSLNSFGSPPHF. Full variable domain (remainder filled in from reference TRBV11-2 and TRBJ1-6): EAGVAQSPRYKIIEKRQSVAFWCNPISGHATLYWYQQILGQGPKLLIQFQNNGVVDDSQLPKDRFSAERLKGVDSTLKIQPAKLEDSAVYLCASSLNSFGSPPHFGNGTRLTVT.

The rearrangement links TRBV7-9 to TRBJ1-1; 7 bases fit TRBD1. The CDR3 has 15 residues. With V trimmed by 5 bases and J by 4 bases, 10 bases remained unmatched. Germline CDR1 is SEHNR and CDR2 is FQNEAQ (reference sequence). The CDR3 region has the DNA TGTGCCAGCAGCACCACAGGGGCCTCGAGCACTGAAGCTTTCTTT. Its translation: CASSTTGASSTEAFF.

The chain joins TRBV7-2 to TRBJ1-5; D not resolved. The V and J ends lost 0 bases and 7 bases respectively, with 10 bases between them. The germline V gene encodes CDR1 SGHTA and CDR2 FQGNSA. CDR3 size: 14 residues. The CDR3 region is CASSLAGIGQPQHF. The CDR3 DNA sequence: TGTGCCAGCAGCTTAGCAGGGATAGGACAGCCCCAGCATTTT.

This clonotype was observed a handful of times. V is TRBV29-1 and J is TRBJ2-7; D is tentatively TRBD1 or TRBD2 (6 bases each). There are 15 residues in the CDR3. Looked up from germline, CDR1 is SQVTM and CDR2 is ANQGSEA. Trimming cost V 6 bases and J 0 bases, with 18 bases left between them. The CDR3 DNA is TGCAGCGTGAGGGGGGAGAGTTCAACCTCCTACGAGCAGTACTTC. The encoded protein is CSVRGESSTSYEQYF.

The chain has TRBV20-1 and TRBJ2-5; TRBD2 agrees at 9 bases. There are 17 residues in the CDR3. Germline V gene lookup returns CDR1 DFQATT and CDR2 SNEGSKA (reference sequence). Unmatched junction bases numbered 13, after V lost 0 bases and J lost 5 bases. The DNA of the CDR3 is TGCAGTGCTAGAGATATGTGGGCGGGAGGGCGGACGGAGACCCAGTACTTC. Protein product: CSARDMWAGGRTETQYF.

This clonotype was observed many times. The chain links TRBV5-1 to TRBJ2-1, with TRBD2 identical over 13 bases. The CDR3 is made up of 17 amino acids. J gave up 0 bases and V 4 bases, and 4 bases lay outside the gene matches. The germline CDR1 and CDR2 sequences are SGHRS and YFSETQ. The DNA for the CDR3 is TGCGCCAGCAGCAGGACTAGCGGGAGACTCTCCTACAATGAGCAGTTCTTC. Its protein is CASSRTSGRLSYNEQFF.

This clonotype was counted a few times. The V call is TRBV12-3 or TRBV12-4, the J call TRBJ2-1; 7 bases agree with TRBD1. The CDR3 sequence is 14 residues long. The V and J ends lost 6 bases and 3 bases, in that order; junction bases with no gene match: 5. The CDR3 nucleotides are TGTGCCAGCAGGGACAACAGGGGCTACAATGAGCAGTTCTTC. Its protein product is CASRDNRGYNEQFF.

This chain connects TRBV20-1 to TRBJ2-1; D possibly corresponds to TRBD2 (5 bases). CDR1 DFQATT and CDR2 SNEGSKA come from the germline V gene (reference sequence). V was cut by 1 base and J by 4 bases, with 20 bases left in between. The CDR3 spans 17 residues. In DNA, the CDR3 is TGCAGTGCTAGAGTTCCCCCAGCGGACCTACTTTACAATGAGCAGTTCTTC. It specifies CSARVPPADLLYNEQFF.

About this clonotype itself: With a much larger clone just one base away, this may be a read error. CDR3 nucleotides: TGCAGTGCTAGAGAAAGGGGAGACCAGCCCCAGCATTTT. Protein sequence: CSARERGDQPQHF. The chain is built from TRBV20-1 and TRBJ1-5, with TRBD1 as a possible D gene (5 bases). The CDR3 covers 13 residues. Germline lookup yields CDR1 DFQATT and CDR2 SNEGSKA (reference sequence). The V end was cut by 0 bases, the J end by 7 bases, with 10 bases between.

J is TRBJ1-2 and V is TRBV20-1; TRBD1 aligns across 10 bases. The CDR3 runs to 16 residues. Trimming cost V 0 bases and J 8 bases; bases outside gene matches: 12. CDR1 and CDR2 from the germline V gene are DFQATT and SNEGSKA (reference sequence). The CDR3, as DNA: TGCAGTGCTAGAGATGCCGGGACAGGGGAAAAAAGGGGCTACACCTTC. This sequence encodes CSARDAGTGEKRGYTF.

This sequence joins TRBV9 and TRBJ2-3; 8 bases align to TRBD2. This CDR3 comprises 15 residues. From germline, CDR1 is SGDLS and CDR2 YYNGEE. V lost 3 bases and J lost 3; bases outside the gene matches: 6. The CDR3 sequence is CASSATGLETDTQYF. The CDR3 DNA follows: TGTGCCAGCAGCGCCACGGGACTAGAGACAGATACGCAGTATTTT.

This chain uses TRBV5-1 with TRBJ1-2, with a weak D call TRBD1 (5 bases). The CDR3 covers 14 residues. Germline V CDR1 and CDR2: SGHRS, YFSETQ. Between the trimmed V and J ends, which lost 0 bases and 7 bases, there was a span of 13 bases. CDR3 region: CASSLDVGGTGYTF. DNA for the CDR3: TGCGCCAGCAGCTTGGACGTCGGAGGGACTGGCTACACCTTC.

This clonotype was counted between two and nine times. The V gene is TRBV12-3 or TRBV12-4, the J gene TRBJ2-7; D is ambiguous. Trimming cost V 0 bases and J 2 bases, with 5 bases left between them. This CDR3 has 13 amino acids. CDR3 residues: CASSLADPYEQYF. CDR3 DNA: TGTGCCAGCAGTTTAGCTGATCCCTACGAGCAGTACTTC.

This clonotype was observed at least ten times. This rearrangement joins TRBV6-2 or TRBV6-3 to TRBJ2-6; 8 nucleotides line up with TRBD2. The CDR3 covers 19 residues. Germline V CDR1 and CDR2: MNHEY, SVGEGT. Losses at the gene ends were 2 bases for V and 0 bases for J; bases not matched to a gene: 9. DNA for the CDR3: TGTGCCAGCAGTTACGAGGGAGGTAGCGGGATCTCTGGGGCCAACGTCCTGACTTTC. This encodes CASSYEGGSGISGANVLTF.

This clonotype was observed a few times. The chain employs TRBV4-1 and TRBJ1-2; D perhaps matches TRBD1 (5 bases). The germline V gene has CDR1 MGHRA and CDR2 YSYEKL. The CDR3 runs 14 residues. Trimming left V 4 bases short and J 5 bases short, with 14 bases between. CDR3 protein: CASSPLQGYYGYTF. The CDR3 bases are TGCGCCAGCAGCCCTTTGCAGGGATATTATGGCTACACCTTC.

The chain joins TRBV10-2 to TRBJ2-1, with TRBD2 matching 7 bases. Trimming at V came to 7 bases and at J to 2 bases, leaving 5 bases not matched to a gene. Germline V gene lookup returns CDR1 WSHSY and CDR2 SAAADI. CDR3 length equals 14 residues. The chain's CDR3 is CASNPGGAYNEQFF. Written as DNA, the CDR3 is TGCGCCAGCAATCCGGGGGGTGCCTACAATGAGCAGTTCTTC.

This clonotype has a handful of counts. The CDR3 loop is CASSSRGVGEEKLFF. Written as DNA, the CDR3 is TGTGCCAGCAGTTCAAGGGGGGTCGGAGAGGAAAAACTGTTTTTT. The J gene is TRBJ1-4, the V gene TRBV27; possibly TRBD1 for D (6 bases). V lost 4 bases and J 8 bases, leaving 17 bases between the germline ends. Per germline, CDR1 MNHEY and CDR2 SMNVEV (reference sequence). The CDR3 runs 15 residues.

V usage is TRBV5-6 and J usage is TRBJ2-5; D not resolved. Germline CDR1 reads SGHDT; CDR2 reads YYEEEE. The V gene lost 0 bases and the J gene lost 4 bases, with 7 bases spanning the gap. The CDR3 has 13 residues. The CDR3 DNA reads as TGTGCCAGCAGCTTGGAACTCCGAGAGACCCAGTACTTC. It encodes CASSLELRETQYF.

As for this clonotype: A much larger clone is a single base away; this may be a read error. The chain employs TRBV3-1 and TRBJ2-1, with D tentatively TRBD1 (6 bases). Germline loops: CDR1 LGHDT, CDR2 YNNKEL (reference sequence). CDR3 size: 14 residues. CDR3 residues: CASSHNSGVDERFF. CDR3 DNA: TGTGCCAGCAGCCATAATTCAGGGGTCGATGAGCGGTTCTTC.

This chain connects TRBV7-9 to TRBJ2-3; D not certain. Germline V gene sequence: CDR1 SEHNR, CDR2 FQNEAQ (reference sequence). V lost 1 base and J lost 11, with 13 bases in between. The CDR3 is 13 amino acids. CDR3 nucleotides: TGTGCCAGCAGCTTAGGAGGCCCCCTTTGGCAGTATTTT. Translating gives CASSLGGPLWQYF.

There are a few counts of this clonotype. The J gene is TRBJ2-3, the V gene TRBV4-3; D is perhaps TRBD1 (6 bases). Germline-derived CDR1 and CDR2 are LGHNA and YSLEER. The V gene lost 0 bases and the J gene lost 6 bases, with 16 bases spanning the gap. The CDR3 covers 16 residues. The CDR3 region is CASSQDAGRGSDTQYF. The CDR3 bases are TGCGCCAGCAGCCAAGATGCGGGCAGGGGATCGGATACGCAGTATTTT.

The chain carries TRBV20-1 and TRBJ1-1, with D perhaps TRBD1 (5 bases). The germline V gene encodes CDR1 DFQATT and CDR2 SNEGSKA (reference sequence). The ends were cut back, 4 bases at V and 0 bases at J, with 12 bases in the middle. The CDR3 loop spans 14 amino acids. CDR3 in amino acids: CSAIKTDLNTEAFF. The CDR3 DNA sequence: TGCAGTGCTATCAAGACAGACCTGAACACTGAAGCTTTCTTT.